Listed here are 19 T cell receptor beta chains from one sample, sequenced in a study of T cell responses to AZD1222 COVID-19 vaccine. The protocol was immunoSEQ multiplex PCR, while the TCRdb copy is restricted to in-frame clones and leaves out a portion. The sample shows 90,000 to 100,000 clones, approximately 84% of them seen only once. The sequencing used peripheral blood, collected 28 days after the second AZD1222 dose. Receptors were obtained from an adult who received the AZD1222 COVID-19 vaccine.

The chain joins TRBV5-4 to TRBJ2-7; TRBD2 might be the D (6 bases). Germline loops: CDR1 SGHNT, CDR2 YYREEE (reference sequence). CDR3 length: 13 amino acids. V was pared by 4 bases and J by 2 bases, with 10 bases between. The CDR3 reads CASSRGTPYEQYF. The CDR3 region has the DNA TGTGCCAGCAGCCGGGGGACCCCCTACGAGCAGTACTTC. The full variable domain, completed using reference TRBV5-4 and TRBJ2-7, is ETGVTQSPTHLIKTRGQQVTLRCSSQSGHNTVSWYQQALGQGPQFIFQYYREEENGRGNFPPRFSGLQFPNYSSELNVNALELDDSALYLCASSRGTPYEQYFGPGTRLTVT.

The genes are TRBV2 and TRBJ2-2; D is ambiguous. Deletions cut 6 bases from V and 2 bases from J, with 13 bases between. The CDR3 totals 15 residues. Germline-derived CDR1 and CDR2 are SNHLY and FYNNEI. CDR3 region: CASSVAHQNTGELFF. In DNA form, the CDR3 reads TGTGCCAGCAGCGTTGCGCACCAAAACACCGGGGAGCTGTTTTTT.

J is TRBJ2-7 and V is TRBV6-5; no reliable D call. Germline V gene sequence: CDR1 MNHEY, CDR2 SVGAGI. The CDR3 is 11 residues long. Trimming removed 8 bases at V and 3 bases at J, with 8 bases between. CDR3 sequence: CASPEFYEQYF. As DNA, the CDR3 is TGTGCCAGCCCCGAATTCTACGAGCAGTACTTC.

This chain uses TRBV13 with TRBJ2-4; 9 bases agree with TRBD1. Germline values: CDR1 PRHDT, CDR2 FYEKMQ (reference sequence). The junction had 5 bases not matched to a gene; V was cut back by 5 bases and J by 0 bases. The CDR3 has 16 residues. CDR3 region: CASSTGTGLAKNIQYF. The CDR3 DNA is TGTGCCAGCAGCACCGGGACAGGGCTAGCCAAAAACATTCAGTACTTC.

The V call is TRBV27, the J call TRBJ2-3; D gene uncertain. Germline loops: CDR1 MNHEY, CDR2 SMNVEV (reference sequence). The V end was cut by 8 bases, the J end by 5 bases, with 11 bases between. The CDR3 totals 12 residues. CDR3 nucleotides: TGTGCCAGCGGCTTGAATGGAGATACGCAGTATTTT. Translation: CASGLNGDTQYF.

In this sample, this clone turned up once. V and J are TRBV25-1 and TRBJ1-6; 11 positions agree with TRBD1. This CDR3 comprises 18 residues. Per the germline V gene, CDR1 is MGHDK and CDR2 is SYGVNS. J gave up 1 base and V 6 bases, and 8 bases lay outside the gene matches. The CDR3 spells CASRDRGREGSYNSPLHF. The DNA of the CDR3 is TGTGCCAGCAGGGACAGGGGGCGCGAAGGGTCCTATAATTCACCCCTCCACTTT.

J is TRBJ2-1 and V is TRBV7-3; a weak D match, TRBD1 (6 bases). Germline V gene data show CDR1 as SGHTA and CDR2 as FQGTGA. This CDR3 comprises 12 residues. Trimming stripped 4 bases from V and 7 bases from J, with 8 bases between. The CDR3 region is CASSSQGNEQFF. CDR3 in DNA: TGTGCCAGCAGCTCGCAGGGGAATGAGCAGTTCTTC.

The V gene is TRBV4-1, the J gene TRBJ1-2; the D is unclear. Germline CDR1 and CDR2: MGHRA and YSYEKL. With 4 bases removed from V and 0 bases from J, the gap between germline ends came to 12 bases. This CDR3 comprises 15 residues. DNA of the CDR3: TGCGCCAGCAGCCCCCAAGAAAGAGCTAACTATGGCTACACCTTC. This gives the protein CASSPQERANYGYTF.

CDR3 sequence reads: CASSLSGLYQPQHF. The DNA for the CDR3 is TGTGCCAGCAGTCTCTCAGGGCTATATCAGCCCCAGCATTTT. This sequence joins TRBV2 and TRBJ1-5; possibly TRBD1 for D (5 bases). Looked up from germline, CDR1 is SNHLY and CDR2 is FYNNEI. The CDR3 sequence is 14 residues long. Trimming cost V 5 bases and J 5 bases, with 13 bases left between them.

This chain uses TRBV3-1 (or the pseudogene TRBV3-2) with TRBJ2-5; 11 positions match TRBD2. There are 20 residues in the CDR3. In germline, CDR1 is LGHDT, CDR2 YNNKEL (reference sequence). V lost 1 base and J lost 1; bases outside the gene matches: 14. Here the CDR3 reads CASSQGVYGYSGGAQETQYF. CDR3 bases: TGTGCCAGCAGCCAAGGTGTTTATGGGTATAGCGGGGGGGCCCAAGAGACCCAGTACTTC.

DNA for the CDR3: TGTGCCAGCAGCTTGGACGGGGTCAGAAACATTCAGTACTTC. This encodes CASSLDGVRNIQYF. The chain has TRBV5-6 and TRBJ2-4; maybe TRBD2 (5 bases). Germline V lookup: CDR1 SGHDT, CDR2 YYEEEE. V gave up 0 bases and J gave up 6 bases, with 10 bases separating them. CDR3 length: 14 amino acids.

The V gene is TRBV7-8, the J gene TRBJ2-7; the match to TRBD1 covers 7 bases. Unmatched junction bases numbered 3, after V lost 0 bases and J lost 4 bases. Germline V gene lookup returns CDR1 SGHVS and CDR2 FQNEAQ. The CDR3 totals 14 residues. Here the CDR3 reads CASSLAGGLYEQYF. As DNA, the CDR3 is TGTGCCAGCAGCTTAGCAGGGGGCTTGTACGAGCAGTACTTC.

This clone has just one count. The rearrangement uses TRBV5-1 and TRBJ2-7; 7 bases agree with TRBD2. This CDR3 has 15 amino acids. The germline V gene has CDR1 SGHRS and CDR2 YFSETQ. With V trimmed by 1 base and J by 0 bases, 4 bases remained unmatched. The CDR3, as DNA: TGCGCCAGCAGCTTGAGCAGCGGGGCCTCCTACGAGCAGTACTTC. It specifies CASSLSSGASYEQYF.

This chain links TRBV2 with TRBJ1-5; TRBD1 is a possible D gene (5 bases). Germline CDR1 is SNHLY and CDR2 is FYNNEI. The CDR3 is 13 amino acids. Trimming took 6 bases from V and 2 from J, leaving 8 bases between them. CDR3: CASSQGGNQPQHF. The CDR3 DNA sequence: TGTGCCAGCAGCCAGGGCGGCAATCAGCCCCAGCATTTT.

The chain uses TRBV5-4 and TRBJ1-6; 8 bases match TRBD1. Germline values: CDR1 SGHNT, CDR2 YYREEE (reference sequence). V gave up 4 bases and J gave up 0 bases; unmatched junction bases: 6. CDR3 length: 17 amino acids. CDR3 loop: CASSVGQASSYNSPLHF. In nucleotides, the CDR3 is TGTGCCAGCAGCGTGGGACAGGCAAGCTCCTATAATTCACCCCTCCACTTT.

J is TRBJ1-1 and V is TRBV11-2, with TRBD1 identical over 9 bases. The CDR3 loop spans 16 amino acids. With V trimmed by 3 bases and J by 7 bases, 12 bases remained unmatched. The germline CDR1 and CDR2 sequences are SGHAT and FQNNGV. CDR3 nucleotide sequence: TGTGCCAGCAGCTTGTGGGGGACAGGGCGGGATGGTGAAGCTTTCTTT. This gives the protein CASSLWGTGRDGEAFF.

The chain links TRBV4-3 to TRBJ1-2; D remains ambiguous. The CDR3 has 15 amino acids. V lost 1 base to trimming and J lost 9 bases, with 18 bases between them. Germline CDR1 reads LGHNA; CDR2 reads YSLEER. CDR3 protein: CASSQGPPGRESYTF. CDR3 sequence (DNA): TGCGCCAGCAGCCAAGGCCCCCCAGGCCGGGAGAGCTACACCTTC.

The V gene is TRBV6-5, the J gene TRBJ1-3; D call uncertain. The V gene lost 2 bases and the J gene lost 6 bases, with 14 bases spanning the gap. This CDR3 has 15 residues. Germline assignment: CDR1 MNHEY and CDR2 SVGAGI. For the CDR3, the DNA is TGTGCCAGCAGTTACCGGCCGTCTCTGCAAAACACCATATATTTT. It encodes CASSYRPSLQNTIYF.

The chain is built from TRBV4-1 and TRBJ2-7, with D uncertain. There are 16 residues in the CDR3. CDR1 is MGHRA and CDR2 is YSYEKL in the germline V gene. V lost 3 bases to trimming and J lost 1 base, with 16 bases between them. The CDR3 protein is CASSHRYPGLSYEQYF. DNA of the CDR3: TGCGCCAGCAGCCACCGATACCCAGGCCTTTCCTACGAGCAGTACTTC.